A single sample is the source of the 11 T cell receptor beta chains below, sequenced in a study of cytomegalovirus exposure and HLA in healthy donors. The PCR employed 60 Vbeta primers together with 13 Jbeta primers. The method was immunoSEQ multiplex PCR; TCRdb's version includes in-frame clones alone and lacks a portion of them. The sample contains about 140,000 clones, about 80% of which appear only once. The sample consisted of PBMCs. The receptors stem from a male donor in good health and CMV-seropositive.

This chain uses TRBV7-3 with TRBJ2-3, with 10 bases fitting TRBD2. The CDR3 runs to 17 residues. V lost 2 bases and J lost 0; bases outside the gene matches: 5. The V gene's germline CDR1 is SGHTA and CDR2 FQGTGA. The CDR3, as DNA: TGTGCCAGCAGCTTAGGGAATAGCGGGAGGAGCACAGATACGCAGTATTTT. Amino acids: CASSLGNSGRSTDTQYF.

The genes are TRBV30 and TRBJ2-3; a weak D match, TRBD1 (5 bases). The CDR3 loop spans 12 amino acids. V gave up 4 bases and J gave up 7 bases, with 12 bases separating them. In germline, CDR1 is GTSNPN, CDR2 SVGIG (reference sequence). CDR3 sequence (DNA): TGTGCCTGGATGGGGCTCTTCAATACGCAGTATTTT. Protein product: CAWMGLFNTQYF.

This rearrangement joins TRBV5-1 to TRBJ2-5; the D gene is possibly TRBD2 (6 bases). The germline V gene has CDR1 SGHRS and CDR2 YFSETQ. V was trimmed by 3 bases and J by 1 base, leaving 16 bases between them. CDR3 size: 16 residues. The DNA of the CDR3 is TGCGCCAGCAGCTCGGTCGGCGTGGGGGGCCAAGAGACCCAGTACTTC. Translation: CASSSVGVGGQETQYF.

The gene calls are TRBV7-2 and TRBJ2-5, with TRBD2 matching 8 bases. Germline values: CDR1 SGHTA, CDR2 FQGNSA. CDR3 size: 14 residues. V lost 5 bases to trimming and J lost 3 bases; unmatched junction nucleotides: 5. CDR3 nucleotide sequence: TGTGCCAGCAGCCTCCGACTAGCGAAAGAGACCCAGTACTTC. The encoded protein is CASSLRLAKETQYF.

The gene calls are TRBV6-5 and TRBJ2-1, with TRBD1 identical over 9 bases. Per germline, CDR1 MNHEY and CDR2 SVGAGI. This CDR3 is 15 amino acids long. Trimming cost V 0 bases and J 5 bases; bases outside gene matches: 2. The CDR3 spells CASSYSGQGNNEQFF. As DNA, the CDR3 is TGTGCCAGCAGTTACTCGGGACAGGGAAACAATGAGCAGTTCTTC.

The J gene is TRBJ1-2, the V gene TRBV5-4; TRBD1 matches 8 bases. Losses at the gene ends were 4 bases for V and 8 bases for J; bases not matched to a gene: 10. The CDR3 is 14 amino acids. Germline V lookup: CDR1 SGHNT, CDR2 YYREEE (reference sequence). The CDR3 DNA is TGTGCCAGCAGCACGGGACAGGACCTTTTCGGCTACACCTTC. Translated: CASSTGQDLFGYTF.

The chain links TRBV4-2 to TRBJ2-3, with 13 bases aligning to TRBD2. Trimming took 4 bases from V and 4 from J; bases not matched to a gene: 5. The CDR3 contains 16 residues. CDR1 and CDR2 from the germline V gene are LGHNA and YNFKEQ. CDR3 loop: CASSLGTSGIPDTQYF. CDR3 coding DNA: TGTGCCAGCAGCCTAGGGACTAGCGGGATCCCAGATACGCAGTATTTT.

This chain uses TRBV19 with TRBJ2-7; 8 positions agree with TRBD1. CDR3 length: 13 amino acids. Germline assignment: CDR1 LNHDA and CDR2 SQIVND (reference sequence). V lost 4 bases, J lost 3 bases, and 2 bases stayed unmatched. CDR3 DNA sequence: TGTGCCAGTAGTACAGGGGGCAGCTACGAGCAGTACTTC. This codes for CASSTGGSYEQYF.

The V call is TRBV6-1, the J call TRBJ1-2; D is possibly TRBD1 (6 bases). Germline assignment: CDR1 MNHNS and CDR2 SASEGT. The CDR3 spans 15 residues. Trimming removed 6 bases at V and 4 bases at J, with 18 bases between. The DNA of the CDR3 is TGTGCCAGCAGATTACAGGGAAATTCGGGCTATGGCTACACCTTC. Amino acids: CASRLQGNSGYGYTF.

In its sample, this clone was seen once. The chain uses TRBV29-1 and TRBJ2-7; a possible D gene is TRBD2 (5 bases). This CDR3 is built from 11 residues. Between the trimmed V and J ends, which lost 6 bases and 5 bases, there was a span of 11 bases. The germline gives CDR1 SQVTM, CDR2 ANQGSEA. CDR3 bases: TGCAGCGTCCGAGGGCACAACGAGCAGTACTTC. Translated: CSVRGHNEQYF.

This rearrangement joins TRBV7-9 to TRBJ2-6; 11 bases line up with TRBD2. The CDR3 has 18 amino acids. With V trimmed by 3 bases and J by 2 bases, 6 bases remained unmatched. CDR1 and CDR2 (germline): SEHNR, FQNEAQ (reference sequence). Here the CDR3 DNA reads TGTGCCAGCAGCTTGGGTGGGACTAGCGGTGCTGGGGCCAACGTCCTGACTTTC. Residues: CASSLGGTSGAGANVLTF.